This entry is about one TCR beta chain. It has no known antigen specificity. The input lacks base qualities; no much larger clone sits a single base away. CDR1 and CDR2 are drawn from the germline V gene: MNHEY, SVGAGI. From its cysteine to its phenylalanine, the CDR3 spans 14 amino acids. Only the CDR3 part of the read is kept: 42 bases, read in frame from the first base. Trimming removed 6 bases from V and 8 bases from J, leaving 19 bases between the germline ends. Each collaborating institution followed its own protocols to collect whole blood in K2EDTA tubes. For TCRbeta analysis, collaborators shipped samples as frozen whole blood, isolated PBMCs, or DNA extracted from either of those sample types. TCRbeta CDR3 regions were amplified from genomic DNA by means of the immunoSEQ Assay, a bias-controlled multiplex PCR. The paper's data handling went like this. The number of nucleated cells in each sample was estimated from the amplification of reference gene primers within the assay. Sequence reads were collapsed and filtered to measure the absolute abundance of every unique TCRbeta CDR3 rearrangement. Productive Simpson clonality was computed per sample as the square root of Simpson's diversity index over productive rearrangements. Held by TCRdb, this immuneACCESS table contains in-frame sequences only and omits some clones. Under half of the omission traces to an unresolved V gene where checked; the cause of the rest is unknown. For V, J and clone size, that table is used; D and trimming come from the DNA. This sample holds 65,000 or so clones; approximately 90% were observed only once. The top ten clonotypes cover around 10% of the sample.

The data were taken from a study of blood T cell repertoires in COVID-19 (dated by TCRdb to the early 2020s). Looking at the study overall: Samples covering the acute and convalescent phases of COVID-19 were provided by collaborators in the United States, Italy and Spain. Subjects who had been exposed to COVID-19, were actively infected with it, or had recovered from it provided the deeply sampled blood TCRbeta repertoires that made up the dataset. Where HLA class I and class II types were available, the types were taken from metadata supplied by the sample provider, not from assay-based typing. The prospective study material was composed of cDNA or gDNA derived from T cells, B-cell-depleted T cells, or PBMCs. Samples came from the ongoing ImmuneRACE study (first 160 participants) plus 1,254 subjects from 6 global collaborators. Sample metadata almost always included a de-identified subject ID, COVID-19 status, age in years and sex. The repertoires were released in a freely available public database intended as a resource for research on the immune response to SARS-CoV-2. Study-wide findings and limitations: The quantity of clinical and demographic metadata differed by source and by participant and was supplied without curation.

Recombination linked TRBV6-5 to TRBJ1-2; TRBD1 is a possible D gene, resting on 6 matching bases. Sequenced material: peripheral blood. This sequence originates from a human donor with acute or convalescent COVID-19. The donor label of this sample is uncertain. The CDR3 reads CASRDSYPSVGYTF. At the DNA level, the sequence is TGTGCCAGCAGGGACAGCTATCCCTCTGTAGGCTACACCTTC.